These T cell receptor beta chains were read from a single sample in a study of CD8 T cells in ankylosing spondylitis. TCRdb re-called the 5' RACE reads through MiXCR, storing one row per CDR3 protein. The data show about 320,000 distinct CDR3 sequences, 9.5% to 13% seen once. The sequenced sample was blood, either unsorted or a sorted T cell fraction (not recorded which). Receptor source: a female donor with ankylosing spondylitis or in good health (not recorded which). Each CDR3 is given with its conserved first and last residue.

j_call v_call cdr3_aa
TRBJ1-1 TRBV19 CASRDELRAQNTEAFF
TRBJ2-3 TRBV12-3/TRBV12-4 CASSPYSATDTQYF
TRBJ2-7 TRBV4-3 CASSQGIAGAAYEQYF
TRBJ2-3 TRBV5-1 CASRDTDTQYF
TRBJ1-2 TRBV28 CASSSPEGLNYGYTF
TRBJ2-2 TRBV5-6 CASSPQGFNTGELFF
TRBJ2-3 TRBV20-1 CSASRSPSTDTQYF
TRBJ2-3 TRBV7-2 CASSQLGPTVGTQYF
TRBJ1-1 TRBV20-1 CSASIPGTGSAEAFF
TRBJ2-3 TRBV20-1 CCARTGGLAGDTDTQYF
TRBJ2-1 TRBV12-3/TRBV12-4 CASSSRTSAQFF
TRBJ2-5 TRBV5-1 CASTEAGGLQETQYF
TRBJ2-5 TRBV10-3 CAISAHRGLKETQYF
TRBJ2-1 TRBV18 CASSPTHGHQQFF
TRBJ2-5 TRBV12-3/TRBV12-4 CASSLEDWETQYF
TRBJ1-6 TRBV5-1 CASSLTGSYNSPLHF
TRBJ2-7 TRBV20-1 CSARWDRGAYEQYF
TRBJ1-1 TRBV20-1 CSAERAQRRTEAFF
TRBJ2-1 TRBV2 CASGRREITNEQFF
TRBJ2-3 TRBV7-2 CASSLVGGTSTDTQYF
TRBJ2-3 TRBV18 CASSPPSRGDTQYF
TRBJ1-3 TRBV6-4 CASFLGGDRAYSGNTIYF
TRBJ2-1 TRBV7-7 CASSLGLAVLFSYNEQFF
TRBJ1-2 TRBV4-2 CASSQDGEDRGRDGYTF
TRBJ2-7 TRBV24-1 CATSDGLESSYEQYF
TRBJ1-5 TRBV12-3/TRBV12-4 CASSTDGSNQPQHF
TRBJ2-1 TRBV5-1 CASSLVTSFGNEQFF
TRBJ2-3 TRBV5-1 CASSFASYTQYF
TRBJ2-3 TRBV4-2 CASSHPGLAVADTQYF
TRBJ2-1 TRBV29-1 CSVVGGSLSSNEQFF
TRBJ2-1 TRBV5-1 CASSLDERGVRGEQFF
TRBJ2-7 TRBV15 CATSRGGLASPYEQYF
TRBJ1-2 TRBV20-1 CSARAAADLFRGYTF
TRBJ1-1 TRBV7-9 CASSLRGQHEAFF
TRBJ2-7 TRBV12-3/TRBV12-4 CASSFGVTYEQYF
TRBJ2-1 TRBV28 CASSSLLAPGGGTLEQFF
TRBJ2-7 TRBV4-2 CASSAAVEEVYEQYF
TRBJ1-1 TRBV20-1 CSAGRGHSEAFF
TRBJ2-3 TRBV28 CASSFPGPSTDTQYF
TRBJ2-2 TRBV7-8 CASSFQQITFTGELFF
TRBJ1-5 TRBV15 CATSRDGLQSNQPQHF
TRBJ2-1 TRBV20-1 CSASLPGLAGGRNEQFF
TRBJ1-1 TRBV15 CATSSGAGRNTEAFF
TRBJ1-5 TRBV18 CASSPTGLRTNQPQHF
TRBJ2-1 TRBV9 CASSGYAGKYNEQFF
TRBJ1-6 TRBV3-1 CASSQDWGAGNSPLHF
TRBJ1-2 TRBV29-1 CSVVLGVYQGYTF
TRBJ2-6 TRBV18 CASSSGAGANVLTF
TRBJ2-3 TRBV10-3 CAISTGNRADTQYF
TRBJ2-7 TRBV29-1 CSVELGQTYEQYF
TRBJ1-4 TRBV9 CASSVGGQLNEKLFF
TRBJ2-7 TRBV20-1 CSARGDRGGTYEQYF